These T cell receptor beta chains were read from a single sample in a study of blood T cells in healthy people across ages. TCRdb fed the 5' RACE reads into MiXCR, producing one record per CDR3 protein. The sample lists 1.5 million to 2 million distinct CDR3 sequences, about 35% occurring once. Sequenced: blood. All receptors derive from a woman aged 30 to 39 in good health. The CDR3 runs from the conserved cysteine through the conserved F or W. The D gene is left open where the match is weak. The listing skips clone size in some rows; elsewhere it reads once, few, many or a size class.

clone_size	v_call	j_call	d_call	cdr3_aa	cdr3_nt
once	TRBV6-1	TRBJ1-5	NA	CASSDGGGHNQPQHF	TGTGCCAGCAGTGACGGAGGGGGGCACAATCAGCCCCAGCATTTT
NA	TRBV7-3	TRBJ2-3	NA	CAGTLITGLADTQYF	TGTGCCGGCACCTTAATTACAGGGCTTGCAGATACGCAGTATTTT
few	TRBV4-2	TRBJ1-2	NA	CASREGNYGYGYTF	TGTGCCAGCAGGGAGGGTAATTACGGGTATGGCTACACCTTC
NA	TRBV18	TRBJ2-7	NA	CASSPLGYGYNEQYF	TGTGCCAGCTCACCACTAGGGTATGGCTACAATGAGCAGTACTTC
NA	TRBV3-1	TRBJ2-7	TRBD1	CASTWGQGRGYEQYF	TGTGCCAGCACATGGGGACAGGGAAGGGGCTACGAGCAGTACTTC
many	TRBV7-2	TRBJ2-7	NA	CASSATSGPSYEQYF	TGTGCCAGCAGCGCGACCAGCGGGCCATCCTACGAGCAGTACTTC
NA	TRBV5-1	TRBJ1-2	NA	CASSFLGDNYGYTF	TGCGCCAGCAGCTTTCTTGGCGATAACTATGGCTACACCTTC
few	TRBV20-1	TRBJ2-3	NA	CSARAPADTQYF	TGCAGTGCTAGAGCCCCTGCAGATACGCAGTATTTT
few	TRBV24-1	TRBJ2-5	NA	CATSDQDYRETQYF	TGTGCCACCAGTGATCAGGACTATCGAGAGACCCAGTACTTC
few	TRBV7-8	TRBJ2-3	TRBD2	CASRREGGHTDTQYF	TGTGCCAGCAGACGAGAGGGAGGGCACACAGATACGCAGTATTTT
NA	TRBV7-2	TRBJ2-3	NA	CASSPWGRKTDTQYF	TGTGCCAGCAGCCCTTGGGGGAGGAAAACAGATACGCAGTATTTT
few	TRBV7-2	TRBJ2-7	TRBD2	CASSLGLAGHEQYF	TGTGCCAGCAGCTTAGGGCTAGCGGGCCACGAGCAGTACTTC
NA	TRBV6-1	TRBJ1-1	NA	CASSRTVGPGMNTEAFF	TGTGCCAGCAGCCGAACCGTCGGTCCTGGGATGAACACTGAAGCTTTCTTT
NA	TRBV5-1	TRBJ2-7	TRBD2	CASSPGRGDSGYEQYF	TGCGCCAGCAGCCCGGGCCGGGGGGACTCTGGTTACGAGCAGTACTTC
few	TRBV4-1	TRBJ1-6	NA	CASSQDRQVSPLHF	TGCGCCAGCAGCCAAGATCGACAGGTTTCACCCCTCCACTTT
NA	TRBV4-1	TRBJ2-3	TRBD2	CASSQDGTSGLTDTQYF	TGCGCCAGCAGCCAAGACGGAACTAGCGGACTCACAGATACGCAGTATTTT
few	TRBV11-2	TRBJ2-7	TRBD2	CASSLGRTSGRPYEQYF	TGTGCCAGCAGCTTAGGCCGGACTAGCGGGAGACCCTACGAGCAGTACTTC
few	TRBV5-1	TRBJ2-3	TRBD1	CASSSGQGSDTQYF	TGCGCCAGCAGCTCGGGACAGGGGTCAGATACGCAGTATTTT
NA	TRBV11-3	TRBJ1-2	TRBD1	CASSPGQGASNYGYTF	TGTGCCAGCAGCCCCGGACAGGGGGCATCTAACTATGGCTACACCTTC
NA	TRBV30	TRBJ1-5	NA	CAWSTPQRNSNQPQHF	TGTGCCTGGAGCACGCCCCAGAGGAATAGCAATCAGCCCCAGCATTTT
few	TRBV20-1	TRBJ2-7	TRBD1	CSAWTGGDEQYF	TGCAGTGCTTGGACAGGGGGCGACGAGCAGTACTTC
NA	TRBV28	TRBJ1-1	NA	CASSSLRATGAFF	TGTGCCAGCAGTTCCCTACGGGCCACGGGAGCTTTCTTT
NA	TRBV5-1	TRBJ2-1	TRBD2	CASSSEGARGNEQFF	TGCGCCAGCAGCTCGGAAGGCGCGCGGGGGAATGAGCAGTTCTTC
NA	TRBV18	TRBJ2-7	TRBD1	CASSFPTGSAYEQYF	TGTGCCAGCTCATTTCCGACAGGGAGCGCCTACGAGCAGTACTTC
many	TRBV27	TRBJ2-3	NA	CASKRAGPDTQYF	TGTGCCAGCAAGCGAGCGGGCCCAGATACGCAGTATTTT
NA	TRBV3-1	TRBJ2-5	NA	CASSQDPDLGETQYF	TGTGCCAGCAGCCAAGATCCGGACCTGGGCGAGACCCAGTACTTC
NA	TRBV20-1	TRBJ2-1	TRBD2	CSARDGAGPGEEQFF	TGCAGTGCTAGAGATGGAGCGGGACCTGGGGAAGAGCAGTTCTTC
NA	TRBV9	TRBJ2-1	NA	CASSVDSRKETQFF	TGTGCCAGCAGCGTAGACTCCCGCAAAGAGACCCAGTTCTTC
NA	TRBV12-3/TRBV12-4	TRBJ2-1	NA	CASSPFWSSRGFGNSYNEQFF	TGTGCCAGCAGTCCATTTTGGTCGAGCCGGGGGTTCGGAAACTCCTACAATGAGCAGTTCTTC
many	TRBV12-3/TRBV12-4	TRBJ2-1	NA	CASSMGGNEQFF	TGTGCCAGCAGCATGGGGGGCAATGAGCAGTTCTTC
NA	TRBV11-2	TRBJ1-1	NA	CASSPWGATEAFF	TGTGCCAGCAGCCCTTGGGGAGCCACTGAAGCTTTCTTT
few	TRBV4-2	TRBJ2-5	NA	CASSQDWAFQETQYF	TGTGCCAGCAGCCAAGATTGGGCTTTTCAAGAGACCCAGTACTTC
NA	TRBV29-1	TRBJ2-6	TRBD1	CSVGDRVDSGANVLTF	TGCAGCGTCGGAGACAGGGTAGACTCTGGGGCCAACGTCCTGACTTTC
NA	TRBV11-3	TRBJ2-1	NA	CASSLAGAVSSYNEQFF	TGTGCCAGCAGCTTAGCAGGGGCAGTAAGCTCCTACAATGAGCAGTTCTTC
few	TRBV3-1	TRBJ2-5	TRBD2	CASSPGTSGGGYQETQYF	TGTGCCAGCAGCCCAGGGACTAGCGGGGGCGGATACCAAGAGACCCAGTACTTC
NA	TRBV12-3/TRBV12-4	TRBJ2-1	TRBD2	CASSGGTSGRGTSYNEQFF	TGTGCCAGCAGTGGGGGGACTAGCGGGAGAGGGACCTCCTACAATGAGCAGTTCTTC